The 11 T cell receptor beta chains listed next were all sequenced from one sample in a study of spatial heterogeneity in lung cancer. The antigens these receptors bind are not known. The time point here: sample taken at primary tumor resection. Study-level findings and limits: Counts that tracked tumor mutation counts were those of expanded intratumoral alpha and beta TCRs.

Each CDR3 protein is one row after TCRdb ran MiXCR on the 5' RACE reads. The table has some 16,000 distinct CDR3 sequences, around 6.5% seen once; the top ten hold around 20%. The specimen comprised lung tumor tissue, sampled at surgery. All receptors come from a female donor with early-stage non-small cell lung cancer.

The table lists this clonotype with many counts. This beta chain is an off-target read within a library intended for alpha chains, so its frequency means little. V is TRBV9 and J is TRBJ2-1, with 11 nucleotides matching TRBD2. CDR1 SGDLS and CDR2 YYNGEE come from the germline V gene. The CDR3 covers 13 residues. After removal of 5 bases from V and 10 bases from J, the junction contained 5 bases not matched to a gene. CDR3 residues: CASSYSGGAEQFF. Written as DNA, the CDR3 is TGTGCCAGCAGTTATAGCGGGGGGGCCGAGCAGTTCTTC.

This clonotype was seen at least ten times. The library was prepared for alpha chains; this beta chain is a stray read, so its frequency means little. This rearrangement joins TRBV2 to TRBJ1-2; D possibly corresponds to TRBD1 (6 bases). This CDR3 is built from 14 residues. V was pared by 6 bases and J by 8 bases, with 19 bases between. Germline loops: CDR1 SNHLY, CDR2 FYNNEI. CDR3 amino acids: CASRLRGGASGYTF. The CDR3 bases are TGTGCCAGCAGGCTCCGAGGGGGAGCCTCGGGCTACACCTTC.

This clonotype has a count of ten or more. This beta chain lies outside the target of a library built for alpha chains; its clone size means little. This rearrangement joins TRBV10-3 to TRBJ2-2, with a possible D match to TRBD2 (7 bases). V was cut by 5 bases and J by 7 bases, with 11 bases left in between. The CDR3 is 13 amino acids. From germline, CDR1 is ENHRY and CDR2 SYGVKD. The CDR3, as DNA: TGTGCCATCAGTCGGGGGGCTGACGGGGAGCTGTTTTTT. Its protein product is CAISRGADGELFF.

The table lists this clonotype with many counts. This beta chain is off target for a library built for alpha chains, so its abundance means little. The chain is built from TRBV19 and TRBJ1-5; 8 bases agree with TRBD1. The germline gives CDR1 LNHDA, CDR2 SQIVND (reference sequence). J lost 5 bases, V lost 5 bases, and 5 bases had no gene match. CDR3 length equals 14 residues. The CDR3 DNA reads as TGTGCCAGTAGTCCCAGGGGGCGCGATCAGCCCCAGCATTTT. Protein sequence: CASSPRGRDQPQHF.

This clonotype turned up a few times. As an off-target read in a library built for alpha chains, this beta chain has a frequency of little significance. V gene TRBV12-3 or TRBV12-4 combines with J gene TRBJ2-1, with 16 bases that match TRBD2. With V trimmed by 6 bases and J by 9 bases, 8 bases remained unmatched. The CDR3 has 16 amino acids. This CDR3 reads CASRGPGTSGGGEQFF. The CDR3 nucleotides are TGTGCCAGCAGAGGCCCCGGGACTAGCGGGGGGGGTGAGCAGTTCTTC.

Ten or more counts support this clonotype. A library made for alpha chains picked up this beta chain off target, so its size means little. The chain combines TRBV4-3 with TRBJ1-2, with TRBD1 as a possible D gene (6 bases). In germline, CDR1 is LGHNA, CDR2 YSLEER. The CDR3 is made up of 14 amino acids. V was trimmed by 1 base and J by 8 bases, leaving 14 bases between them. The CDR3 reads CASSQGLGAGGYTF. For the CDR3, the DNA is TGCGCCAGCAGCCAAGGGCTGGGGGCGGGAGGCTACACCTTC.

This clonotype came up a few times. This beta chain is an off-target read within a library intended for alpha chains, so its frequency means little. V usage is TRBV7-8 and J usage is TRBJ2-3; the match to TRBD2 covers 12 bases. The length of the CDR3 is 14 residues. Unmatched junction bases numbered 3, after V lost 6 bases and J lost 5 bases. From germline, CDR1 is SGHVS and CDR2 FQNEAQ. The CDR3 DNA is TGTGCCAGCAGGAGACTAGCGGGGGAAGATACGCAGTATTTT. Encoded protein: CASRRLAGEDTQYF.

This clonotype was recorded many times. Found in a library prepared for alpha chains, this beta chain is an off-target read, and its abundance has little meaning. The chain employs TRBV12-3 or TRBV12-4 and TRBJ2-3, with TRBD2 matching 12 bases. CDR3 length: 13 residues. Trimming cost V 10 bases and J 2 bases; bases outside gene matches: 1. The CDR3 spells CATSGGVTDTQYF. The CDR3 nucleotides read TGTGCCACTAGCGGGGGGGTCACAGATACGCAGTATTTT.

In its sample, this clonotype was seen many times. Because this beta chain is a stray read in a library intended to capture alpha chains, its abundance should not be given much weight. V usage is TRBV11-3 and J usage is TRBJ1-6, with no clear D. The CDR3 runs to 12 residues. CDR1 is SGHNT, CDR2 YENEEA, per germline. V was shortened by 0 bases and J by 12 bases, with 6 bases between the two germline ends. The DNA for the CDR3 is TGTGCCAGCAGCTTAGATCCCGGACCCCTCCACTTT. This encodes CASSLDPGPLHF.

This clonotype was picked up many times. Because this beta chain is a stray read in a library intended to capture alpha chains, its abundance should not be given much weight. V and J are TRBV12-3 or TRBV12-4 and TRBJ2-1; D possibly corresponds to TRBD2 (6 bases). V lost 3 bases to trimming and J lost 3 bases, with 9 bases between them. CDR3 length: 14 residues. The CDR3 sequence is CASSLWGDYNEQFF. The CDR3 DNA reads TGTGCCAGCAGTTTGTGGGGGGACTACAATGAGCAGTTCTTC.

This clonotype showed up many times. This beta chain is a stray sequence in a library constructed for alpha chains; its clone size is not meaningful. The chain couples TRBV9 to TRBJ2-3, with TRBD2 as a possible D gene (6 bases). CDR3 length: 15 residues. The V gene's germline CDR1 is SGDLS and CDR2 YYNGEE. Trimming pared 0 bases from V and 6 bases from J, leaving 14 bases between. The CDR3 region is CASSVGGRSGDTQYF. The CDR3 DNA follows: TGTGCCAGCAGCGTAGGAGGGAGGTCCGGGGATACGCAGTATTTT. The full variable domain, its missing parts supplied by reference TRBV9 and TRBJ2-3, is DSGVTQTPKHLITATGQRVTLRCSPRSGDLSVYWYQQSLDQGLQFLIQYYNGEERAKGNILERFSAQQFPDLHSELNLSSLELGDSALYFCASSVGGRSGDTQYFGPGTRLTVL.